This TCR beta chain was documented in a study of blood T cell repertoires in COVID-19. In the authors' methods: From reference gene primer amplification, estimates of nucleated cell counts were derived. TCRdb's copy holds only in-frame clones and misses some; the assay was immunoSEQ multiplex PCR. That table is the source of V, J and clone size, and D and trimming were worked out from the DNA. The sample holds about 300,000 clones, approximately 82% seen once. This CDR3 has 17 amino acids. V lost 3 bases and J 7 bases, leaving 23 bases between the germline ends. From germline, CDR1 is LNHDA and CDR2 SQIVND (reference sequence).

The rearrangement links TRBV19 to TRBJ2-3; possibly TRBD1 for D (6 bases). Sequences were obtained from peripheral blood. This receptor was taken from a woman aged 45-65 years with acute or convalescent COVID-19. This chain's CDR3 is CASSILSYRQGPHTQYF. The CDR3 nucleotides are TGTGCCAGTAGTATTCTCTCGTATCGGCAGGGGCCTCATACGCAGTATTTT.